What follows is one T cell receptor (beta chain) and its context. Authors' data handling: Estimates of nucleated cell counts were drawn from the amplification of reference gene primers. Assay used: immunoSEQ multiplex PCR; TCRdb lists only in-frame clones, some missing. That table is the source of V, J and clone size, and D and trimming were worked out from the DNA. The table lists 55,000 to 80,000 clones, roughly 75% of them singletons, with 12% to 15% in the top ten. This sample is part of a study of blood T cell repertoires in COVID-19. Looking at the study overall: The analysed material was cDNA or gDNA that came from T cells, B-cell-depleted T cells, or PBMCs.

CDR1 and CDR2 (germline): MNHEY, SMNVEV (reference sequence). Trimming at V came to 1 base and at J to 7 bases, leaving 5 bases not matched to a gene. The CDR3 runs 16 residues. The specimen was peripheral blood. This receptor was obtained from a man between 60 and 75 years old with COVID-19, enrolled during active disease. The chain links TRBV27 to TRBJ2-1; TRBD1 aligns across 12 bases. The CDR3 sequence is CASSLYRDRGRNEQFF. As DNA, the CDR3 is TGTGCCAGCAGTTTATACCGGGACAGGGGGCGAAATGAGCAGTTCTTC.